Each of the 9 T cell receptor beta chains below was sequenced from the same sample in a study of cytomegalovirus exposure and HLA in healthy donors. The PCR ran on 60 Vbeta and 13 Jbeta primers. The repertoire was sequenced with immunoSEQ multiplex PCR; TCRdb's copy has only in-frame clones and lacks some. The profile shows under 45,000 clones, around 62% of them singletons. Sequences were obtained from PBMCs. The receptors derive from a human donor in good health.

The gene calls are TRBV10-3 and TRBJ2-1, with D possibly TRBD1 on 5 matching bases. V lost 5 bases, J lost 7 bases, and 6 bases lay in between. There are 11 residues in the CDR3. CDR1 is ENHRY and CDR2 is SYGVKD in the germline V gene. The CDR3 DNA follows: TGTGCCATCAGTCAGGGAAATGAGCAGTTCTTC. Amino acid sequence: CAISQGNEQFF.

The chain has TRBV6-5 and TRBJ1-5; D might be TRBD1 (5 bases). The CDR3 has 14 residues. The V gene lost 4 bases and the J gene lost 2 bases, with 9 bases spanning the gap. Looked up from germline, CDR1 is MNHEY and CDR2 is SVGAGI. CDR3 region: CASSSTGGNQPQHF. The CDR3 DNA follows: TGTGCCAGCAGTTCCACGGGGGGCAATCAGCCCCAGCATTTT.

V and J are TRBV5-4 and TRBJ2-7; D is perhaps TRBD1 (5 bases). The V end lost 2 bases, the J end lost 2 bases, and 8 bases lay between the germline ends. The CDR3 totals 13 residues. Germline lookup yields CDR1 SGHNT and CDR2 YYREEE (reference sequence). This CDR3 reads CASSFPDTYEQYF. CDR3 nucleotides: TGTGCCAGCAGCTTCCCGGACACCTACGAGCAGTACTTC.

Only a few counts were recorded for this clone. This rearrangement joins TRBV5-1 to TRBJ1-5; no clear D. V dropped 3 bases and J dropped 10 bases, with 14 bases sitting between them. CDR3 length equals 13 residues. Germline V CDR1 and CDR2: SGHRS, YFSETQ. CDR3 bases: TGCGCCAGCAGCTATGCCGGGGATACCCCCCAGCATTTT. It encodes CASSYAGDTPQHF.

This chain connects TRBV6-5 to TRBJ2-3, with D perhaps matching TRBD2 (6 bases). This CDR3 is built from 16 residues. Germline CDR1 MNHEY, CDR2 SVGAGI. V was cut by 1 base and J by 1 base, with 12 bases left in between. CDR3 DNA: TGTGCCAGCAGTTACTTTGGGTCGGGGGGCACAGATACGCAGTATTTT. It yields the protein CASSYFGSGGTDTQYF.

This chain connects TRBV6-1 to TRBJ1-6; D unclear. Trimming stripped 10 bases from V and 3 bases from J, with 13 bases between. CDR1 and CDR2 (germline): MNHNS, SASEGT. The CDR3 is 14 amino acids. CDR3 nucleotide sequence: TGTGCCACCCAAACGCTAAACTATAATTCACCCCTCCACTTT. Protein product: CATQTLNYNSPLHF.

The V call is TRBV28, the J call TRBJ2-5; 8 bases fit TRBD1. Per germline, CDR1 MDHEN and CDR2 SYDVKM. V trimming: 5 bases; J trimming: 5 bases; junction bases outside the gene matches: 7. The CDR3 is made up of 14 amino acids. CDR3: CASSPQGAWETQYF. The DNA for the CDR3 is TGTGCCAGCAGTCCCCAGGGGGCTTGGGAGACCCAGTACTTC.

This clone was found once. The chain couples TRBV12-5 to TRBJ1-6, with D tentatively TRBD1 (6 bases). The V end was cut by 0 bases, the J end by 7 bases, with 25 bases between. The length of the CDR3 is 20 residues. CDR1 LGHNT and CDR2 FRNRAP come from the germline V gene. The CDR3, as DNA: TGTGCTAGTGGTTTGGTACTAGGGGATCGGGTCCGGGGGGCAAATTCACCCCTCCACTTT. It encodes CASGLVLGDRVRGANSPLHF.

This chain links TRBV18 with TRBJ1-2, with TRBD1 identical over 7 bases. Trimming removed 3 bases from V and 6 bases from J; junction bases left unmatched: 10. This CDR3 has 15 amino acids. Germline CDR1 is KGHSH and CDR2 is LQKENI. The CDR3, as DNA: TGTGCCAGCTCACCGGCAGGGGGAAGTCGAGATGGCTACACCTTC. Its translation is CASSPAGGSRDGYTF.